This TCR beta chain appears in the sequencing data of a study of T cell repertoires in aging, cancer and after chemotherapy. Findings of the study overall: Untreated cancer patients had significantly lower blood TCR diversity than age-matched healthy donors.

Peripheral blood genomic DNA, not sorted cells or RNA, was the template. This clonotype counts as medium-sized. Antigen unknown. TRB rearrangements spanning V, D and J were amplified using mixed TRB-A/B primers. MiXCR was run by TCRdb on the multiplex PCR reads, yielding one entry per CDR3 protein. The sample lists about 12,000 distinct CDR3 sequences, approximately 30% occurring once. CDR1 is LNHDA, CDR2 SQIVND, per germline (reference sequence). Between the trimmed V and J ends, which lost 6 bases and 0 bases, there was a span of 8 bases. This CDR3 contains 14 residues. The chain uses TRBV19 and TRBJ2-2; D gene uncertain. Sequencing was done on a sample of blood. This TCR was sampled from a human donor in good health. The donor label of this sample is uncertain. For the CDR3, the DNA is TGTGCCAGTAGCCAGACTTCGAACACCGGGGAGCTGTTTTTT. Its protein is CASSQTSNTGELFF.